What follows are 21 T cell receptor beta chains derived from one specimen sequenced in a study of blood T cell repertoires in COVID-19. Some clones are missing from TCRdb's copy, which holds only in-frame ones; the method was immunoSEQ multiplex PCR. The data hold 150,000 to 200,000 clones, with under 95% observed a single time. The sequenced sample was peripheral blood. The receptors derive from a man in his sixties with active or convalescent COVID-19.

The rearrangement joins TRBV18 to TRBJ2-7, with D possibly matching TRBD1 (6 bases). Trimming shortened V by 1 base and J by 2 bases, and 12 bases separated the two germline ends. The V gene's germline CDR1 is KGHSH and CDR2 LQKENI. CDR3 length equals 15 residues. The CDR3 DNA is TGTGCCAGCTCACCACGGGCAGGGACAACCTACGAGCAGTACTTC. Translating it yields CASSPRAGTTYEQYF.

V is TRBV20-1 and J is TRBJ1-3, with 7 bases aligning to TRBD1. V shed 3 bases, J shed 3 bases, and the junction held 17 bases outside the gene matches. CDR1 is DFQATT, CDR2 SNEGSKA, per germline (reference sequence). The CDR3 contains 18 residues. In DNA form, the CDR3 reads TGCAGTGCTAGTACGCGGATAGGGGGCTATCTTAGTGGAAACACCATATATTTT. Translating gives CSASTRIGGYLSGNTIYF.

V and J are TRBV5-1 and TRBJ1-2, with TRBD1 as a possible D gene (5 bases). This CDR3 contains 14 residues. CDR1 is SGHRS and CDR2 is YFSETQ in the germline V gene. Trimming removed 2 bases at V and 8 bases at J, with 16 bases between. The CDR3: CASSLRQPNDGYTF. For the CDR3, the DNA is TGCGCCAGCAGCTTAAGACAGCCCAACGACGGCTACACCTTC.

This chain links TRBV7-9 with TRBJ2-7; 9 positions agree with TRBD1. This CDR3 has 13 residues. CDR1 is SEHNR, CDR2 FQNEAQ, per germline (reference sequence). Losses at the gene ends were 5 bases for V and 5 bases for J; bases not matched to a gene: 4. The CDR3 region is CASSVRQGDEQYF. For the CDR3, the DNA is TGTGCCAGCAGCGTCCGACAGGGGGACGAGCAGTACTTC.

As concerns this clone: Other DNA sequences of this sample code for an identical CDR3. The chain employs TRBV3-1 (or the pseudogene TRBV3-2) and TRBJ2-7; TRBD1 matches at 8 bases. V was pared by 3 bases and J by 4 bases, with 2 bases of the junction left unmatched. The V gene's germline CDR1 is LGHDT and CDR2 YNNKEL (reference sequence). There are 13 residues in the CDR3. The CDR3 coding sequence is TGTGCCAGCAGCCATGACAGGGGTTACGAGCAGTACTTC. Translated: CASSHDRGYEQYF.

This clone was recorded once. The V gene is TRBV19, the J gene TRBJ2-1; a weak D match, TRBD2 (5 bases). CDR3 length: 15 amino acids. Looked up from germline, CDR1 is LNHDA and CDR2 is SQIVND (reference sequence). The germline V and J ends were trimmed by 3 bases and 6 bases, with 15 bases remaining between them. CDR3 in DNA: TGTGCCAGTAGTATGTATTCGGGAAGTACCAATGAGCAGTTCTTC. This codes for CASSMYSGSTNEQFF.

The rearrangement uses TRBV7-8 and TRBJ1-5; D remains unclear. The germline V gene has CDR1 SGHVS and CDR2 FQNEAQ. This CDR3 is 15 amino acids long. V lost 5 bases to trimming and J lost 2 bases, with 13 bases between them. The CDR3 protein is CASSTRPIGNQPQHF. In DNA, the CDR3 is TGTGCCAGCAGCACTAGACCGATTGGCAATCAGCCCCAGCATTTT.

The J gene is TRBJ1-1, the V gene TRBV11-2; 9 positions match TRBD1. Germline assignment: CDR1 SGHAT and CDR2 FQNNGV. J gave up 4 bases and V 5 bases, and 2 bases lay outside the gene matches. The CDR3 loop spans 13 amino acids. This CDR3 is CASSMTGGTEAFF. CDR3 bases: TGTGCCAGCAGCATGACAGGGGGCACTGAAGCTTTCTTT.

CDR3 nucleotide sequence: TGTGCCAGCAGGAAGTGGGACAGAGACCGCTACACCTTC. Protein sequence: CASRKWDRDRYTF. This chain uses TRBV12-3 or TRBV12-4 with TRBJ1-2; 7 nucleotides align to TRBD1. CDR3 length equals 13 residues. The J segment lost 9 bases and the V segment lost 6 bases, leaving 10 bases of the junction unmatched.

The chain employs TRBV5-1 and TRBJ2-3; TRBD1 aligns across 10 bases. Germline V lookup: CDR1 SGHRS, CDR2 YFSETQ. V was pared by 4 bases and J by 1 base, with 6 bases of the junction left unmatched. This CDR3 spans 16 amino acids. The CDR3 region is CASSGGQGGGTDTQYF. DNA of the CDR3: TGCGCCAGCAGCGGCGGACAGGGGGGCGGCACAGATACGCAGTATTTT.

This chain connects TRBV19 to TRBJ2-1; 8 bases map to TRBD2. From germline, CDR1 is LNHDA and CDR2 SQIVND (reference sequence). The CDR3 has 16 amino acids. V shed 3 bases, J shed 3 bases, and the junction held 7 bases outside the gene matches. CDR3 nucleotide sequence: TGTGCCAGTAGTATGCTCCCGGGACTAGTCTACAATGAGCAGTTCTTC. This codes for CASSMLPGLVYNEQFF.

V usage is TRBV4-2 and J usage is TRBJ2-1; 8 positions agree with TRBD2. Losses at the gene ends were 4 bases for V and 5 bases for J; bases not matched to a gene: 4. Germline V gene lookup returns CDR1 LGHNA and CDR2 YNFKEQ. The CDR3 totals 14 residues. In DNA form, the CDR3 reads TGTGCCAGCAGCCCGGGACTAGTGGACAATGAGCAGTTCTTC. Protein product: CASSPGLVDNEQFF.

The V call is TRBV4-2, the J call TRBJ1-1; no clear D. V lost 5 bases and J lost 1, with 14 bases in between. This CDR3 has 15 amino acids. Per the germline V gene, CDR1 is LGHNA and CDR2 is YNFKEQ. This CDR3 reads CASSARTAGNTEAFF. CDR3 bases: TGTGCCAGCAGCGCCCGAACAGCGGGGAACACTGAAGCTTTCTTT.

V and J are TRBV6-5 and TRBJ2-7; 8 bases agree with TRBD1. The CDR3 has 15 residues. Germline CDR1 reads MNHEY; CDR2 reads SVGAGI. The ends lost 6 bases at V and 6 bases at J; junction bases unmatched: 13. In DNA, the CDR3 is TGTGCCAGCAGCCTACTCGGACAGGGTACTTCCGAGCAGTACTTC. Translating it yields CASSLLGQGTSEQYF.

This chain connects TRBV6-5 to TRBJ2-3; D might be TRBD2 (5 bases). The CDR3 has 13 amino acids. Per germline, CDR1 MNHEY and CDR2 SVGAGI. V gave up 2 bases and J gave up 14 bases, with 17 bases separating them. The CDR3 spells CASSYERTTTVYF. CDR3 sequence (DNA): TGTGCCAGCAGTTACGAGCGGACCACTACTGTGTATTTT.

The chain is built from TRBV19 and TRBJ1-3; 11 nucleotides align to TRBD1. V was pared by 4 bases and J by 4 bases, with 3 bases of the junction left unmatched. This CDR3 contains 15 residues. Per germline, CDR1 LNHDA and CDR2 SQIVND (reference sequence). The CDR3 protein is CASSTRTGGGNTIYF. In DNA form, the CDR3 reads TGTGCCAGTAGTACTAGGACAGGGGGCGGAAACACCATATATTTT.

The chain carries TRBV27 and TRBJ2-6, with D uncertain. Germline V gives CDR1 MNHEY, CDR2 SMNVEV (reference sequence). With 8 bases removed from V and 0 bases from J, the gap between germline ends came to 11 bases. This CDR3 is built from 15 residues. The DNA for the CDR3 is TGTGCCAGCGGATACAGCTACTCTGGGGCCAACGTCCTGACTTTC. This sequence encodes CASGYSYSGANVLTF.

This clone was recorded only once. The V gene is TRBV18, the J gene TRBJ1-3; 7 bases fit TRBD1. CDR3 length equals 16 residues. CDR1 KGHSH and CDR2 LQKENI come from the germline V gene. With V trimmed by 0 bases and J by 2 bases, 4 bases remained unmatched. The CDR3 protein is CASSPPGRGTGNTIYF. CDR3 coding DNA: TGTGCCAGCTCACCACCGGGCAGGGGGACTGGAAACACCATATATTTT.

J is TRBJ1-2 and V is TRBV3-1 (or the pseudogene TRBV3-2); D remains unclear. Germline V lookup: CDR1 LGHDT, CDR2 YNNKEL (reference sequence). Trimming cost V 4 bases and J 3 bases, with 15 bases left between them. The CDR3 spans 15 residues. The CDR3 DNA follows: TGTGCCAGCAGCCCCGAGGAGGGAGCCTACTATGGCTACACCTTC. Its translation is CASSPEEGAYYGYTF.

This chain uses TRBV10-2 with TRBJ2-7, with TRBD2 matching over 8 bases. V was pared by 6 bases and J by 2 bases, with 9 bases of the junction left unmatched. This CDR3 is built from 15 residues. Germline CDR1 WSHSY, CDR2 SAAADI. CDR3 DNA sequence: TGCGCCAGCAGCGGGGGGGAGCGGAGCCCCTACGAGCAGTACTTC. This translates into CASSGGERSPYEQYF.

V gene TRBV7-2 combines with J gene TRBJ2-5; 11 nucleotides line up with TRBD2. Germline V gene data show CDR1 as SGHTA and CDR2 as FQGNSA. The length of the CDR3 is 17 residues. V shed 5 bases, J shed 5 bases, and the junction held 13 bases outside the gene matches. CDR3: CASSPRGLAGGRETQYF. The CDR3 bases are TGTGCCAGCAGCCCGCGGGGTCTAGCGGGGGGACGGGAGACCCAGTACTTC.